Presented here are 14 T cell receptor beta chains from one specimen sequenced in a study of CD8+ T cells in alopecia areata. Cell sorting was performed on pooled cutaneous lymph node cells with CD4, CD8alpha, NKG2D, NKG2ACE and other markers. Following extraction, RNA underwent reverse transcription to cDNA, which served as the sequencing template. Assay used: immunoSEQ multiplex PCR; TCRdb lists only in-frame clones, some missing. The sample contains roughly 260,000 clones, none occurring once; 0.9% to 1.5% lies in the top ten. Material: CD4+ T cells sorted from a lymph node. Receptors originate from a C3H/HeJ mouse with alopecia areata. The strain is characterized by the MHC haplotype H2-k.

A few counts support this clone. The listed genes are named as in mouse. The read ends 4 residues early relative to the CDR3; the germline J gene fills the gap. This rearrangement joins TRBV29 to TRBJ2-2; 9 bases match TRBD1. The CDR3 extends over 14 amino acids. CDR1 is MSHET, CDR2 SYDVDS, per germline. CDR3 residues: CASSSGTGRGQLYF. The sequenced part of the CDR3 DNA is TGTGCTAGCAGTTCCGGGACAGGGAGGGGG. Full variable domain (outside the CDR3, taken from reference TRBV29 and TRBJ2-2): DMKVTQMPRYLIKRMGENVLLECGQDMSHETMYWYRQDPGLGLQLIYISYDVDSNSEGDIPKGYRVSRKKREHFSLILDSAKTNQTSVYFCASSSGTGRGQLYFGEGSKLTVL.

In the case of this clone: Gene names refer to mouse genes. The CDR3 end is not reached by the read, which stops 4 residues before it; the germline J gene fills it in. The rearrangement joins TRBV31 to TRBJ2-5, with 12 bases aligning to TRBD2. This CDR3 region has 15 residues. V gave up 1 base and J gave up 1 base; unmatched junction bases: 0. Germline V CDR1 and CDR2: GKSSPN, SITVG. CDR3 bases read: TGTGCCTGGAGTCGGACTGGGGGGGACCAAGAC. Its translation: CAWSRTGGDQD. The CDR3, in full, reads CAWSRTGGDQDTQYF. Based on the CDR3 plus reference TRBV31 and TRBJ2-5, the full variable domain is AQTIHQWPVAEIKAVGSPLSLGCTIKGKSSPNLYWYWQATGGTLQQLFYSITVGQVESVVQLNLSASRPKDDQFILSTEKLLLSHSGFYLCAWSRTGGDQDTQYFGPGTRLLVL.

This clone was observed a few times. Germline and genes here are mouse. Sequencing ends 4 residues short of the CDR3 end; the germline J gene provides the rest. At the DNA level, this CDR3 is encoded by other sequences in the same sample as well. The chain carries TRBV1 and TRBJ2-4, with TRBD2 as a possible D gene (5 bases). This CDR3 contains 15 residues. V shed 0 bases and J shed 0 bases, with 7 bases lying between them. CDR1 and CDR2 (germline): NSQYPW, LRSPGD (reference sequence). The part of the CDR3 DNA that was read is TGCACCTGCAGTGCAGATCTGGGAAGTCAAAAC. Protein sequence: CTCSADLGSQN. The CDR3, in full, reads CTCSADLGSQNTLYF.

The table lists this clone with a few counts. Mouse gene names and germline throughout. The CDR3 end is not reached by the read, which stops 4 residues before it; the germline J gene fills it in. The genes are TRBV13-3 and TRBJ2-1; 11 bases are a match to TRBD2. CDR1 NNHDY and CDR2 SYVADS come from the germline V gene. The CDR3 length is 17 residues. Trimming at V came to 3 bases and at J to 3 bases, leaving 8 bases not matched to a gene. CDR3 DNA, as far as it was read: TGTGCCAGCAGTGGTGCGGGGGACTGGGGGCCCTATGCT. It specifies CASSGAGDWGPYA. The complete CDR3 protein is CASSGAGDWGPYAEQFF.

This clone showed up just a few times. The genes and germline here are from mouse. The DNA ends 4 residues before the CDR3 does, and the rest of the CDR3 is filled in from the germline J gene. J is TRBJ2-1 and V is TRBV13-3, with D uncertain. The germline V and J ends were trimmed by 2 bases and 4 bases, with 4 bases remaining between them. The germline V gene has CDR1 NNHDY and CDR2 SYVADS. The CDR3 runs to 12 residues. The CDR3 spells CASSDQYAEQFF. The sequenced part of the CDR3 DNA is TGTGCCAGCAGTGACCAGTATGCT.

This clone was seen a few times. It may be a read error: a sequence one base away is much more abundant. Genes and germline are mouse. Read coverage stops 4 residues before the CDR3 terminus; the germline J gene supplies the remainder. The J gene is TRBJ1-2, the V gene TRBV19; 7 bases fit TRBD1. V lost 5 bases, J lost 0 bases, and 1 base stayed unmatched. Germline assignment: CDR1 FNHDT and CDR2 SITEND (reference sequence). The CDR3 is 13 amino acids. The part of the CDR3 DNA that was read is TGTGCCAGCAGGGACAGGTCAAACTCC. Encoded protein: CASRDRSNS. The whole CDR3 reads CASRDRSNSDYTF.

For this clone: Gene names and germline refer to mouse. The read falls 4 residues short of the CDR3 end, and the missing part is taken from the germline J gene. Different DNA sequences within this sample yield the same CDR3. The chain has TRBV1 and TRBJ2-1; 8 bases agree with TRBD1. CDR1 and CDR2 from the germline V gene are NSQYPW and LRSPGD (reference sequence). The V segment lost 3 bases and the J segment 5 bases; nucleotides outside the gene matches: 6. The CDR3 is 15 amino acids. The CDR3 DNA, read in part, is TGCACCTGCAGTGCCAGACAGGGGCTGGATGCT. Its protein is CTCSARQGLDA. The entire CDR3 sequence reads CTCSARQGLDAEQFF.

Notes on this clone: Gene labels here are mouse ones. The read falls 4 residues short of the CDR3 end, and the missing part is taken from the germline J gene. The V and J genes are TRBV5 and TRBJ2-1; TRBD1 agrees at 9 bases. CDR1 LGHNA and CDR2 YNLKQL come from the germline V gene (reference sequence). This CDR3 is 15 amino acids long. The sequenced part of the CDR3 DNA is TGTGCCAGCAGCACGCCCGGGACAGGGTCCGCT. Encoded protein: CASSTPGTGSA. The whole CDR3 protein reads CASSTPGTGSAEQFF.

A note on this clone: Mouse names are used for the genes. The read gets to within 4 residues of the CDR3 end, and the germline J gene fills in the rest. J is TRBJ1-1 and V is TRBV1, with 10 positions matching TRBD1. This CDR3 is 16 amino acids long. Germline CDR1 NSQYPW, CDR2 LRSPGD (reference sequence). CDR3 loop: CTCSAVNRQGAPEVFF. The covered CDR3 bases are TGCACCTGCAGTGCAGTAAACAGACAGGGGGCCCCA.

With respect to this clone: Genes here carry mouse names. The read ends 4 residues before the CDR3 terminus; that terminus is restored from the germline J gene. V is TRBV31 and J is TRBJ1-2, with 7 bases matching TRBD1. The germline CDR1 and CDR2 sequences are GKSSPN and SITVG. Trimming removed 1 base from V and 2 bases from J; junction bases left unmatched: 7. CDR3 size: 15 residues. The CDR3 bases that were read are TGTGCCTGGAGTCCTCCGGGACAGCTTAACTCC. It translates to CAWSPPGQLNS. In full, the CDR3 is CAWSPPGQLNSDYTF.

Concerning this clone itself: Mouse names are used for the genes. Sequencing ends 4 residues short of the CDR3 end; the germline J gene provides the rest. The rearrangement joins TRBV14 to TRBJ2-5; D is possibly TRBD1 (6 bases). Looked up from germline, CDR1 is SGHDT and CDR2 is FRDEAV. V was shortened by 5 bases and J by 2 bases, with 12 bases between the two germline ends. The CDR3 spans 14 residues. CDR3 loop: CASRLTGLQDTQYF. Incomplete CDR3 DNA: TGTGCCAGCAGGCTCACAGGGCTCCAAGAC. The full variable domain, rest sourced from reference TRBV14 and TRBJ2-5, is EAGVTQSPRYAVLQEGQAVSFWCDPISGHDTLYWYQQPRDQGPQLLVYFRDEAVIDNSQLPSDRFSAVRPKGTNSTLKIQSAKQGDTATYLCASRLTGLQDTQYFGPGTRLLVL.

Concerning this clone: All gene names here are mouse names. From the germline J gene comes the end of the CDR3, since the read stops 4 residues before it. The V gene is TRBV19, the J gene TRBJ2-4; 8 positions match TRBD1. Germline lookup yields CDR1 FNHDT and CDR2 SITEND (reference sequence). The trim removed 2 bases at V and 0 bases at J, leaving 5 bases unmatched. The CDR3 is made up of 16 amino acids. The sequenced CDR3 bases are TGTGCCAGCAGTATGGGGACAGGAACTAGTCAAAAC. Translating it yields CASSMGTGTSQN. The whole CDR3 protein reads CASSMGTGTSQNTLYF.

To note about this clone: Genes and germline come from the mouse. The read stops 4 residues short of the end of the CDR3; the missing end is completed from the germline J gene. Different DNA sequences within this sample yield the same CDR3. V is TRBV13-1 and J is TRBJ2-2; 9 nucleotides agree with TRBD1. Germline V gives CDR1 NSHNY, CDR2 SYGAGN. The length of the CDR3 is 15 residues. Losses at the gene ends were 5 bases for V and 1 base for J; bases not matched to a gene: 3. The CDR3 bases that were read are TGTGCCAGCAGCCCGGACAGGGGAAACACCGGG. The encoded protein is CASSPDRGNTG. The whole CDR3 protein is CASSPDRGNTGQLYF.

This clone has just a few counts. Any gene name here is a mouse gene name. This CDR3 is CTCSPGLGVAEQFF. Partial CDR3 DNA: TGCACCTGCAGTCCGGGACTGGGGGTTGCT. The chain links TRBV1 to TRBJ2-1, with TRBD2 identical over 11 bases. The observed sequence ends 4 residues before the CDR3 terminus, with the missing tail filled in from the germline J gene. The CDR3 sequence is 14 residues long. Germline V gene data show CDR1 as NSQYPW and CDR2 as LRSPGD (reference sequence). The junction had 3 bases not matched to a gene; V was cut back by 5 bases and J by 6 bases.